Below, one TCR beta chain is given with its context. These data originate in a study of early T cells in non-severe SARS-CoV-2 infection. The length of the CDR3 is 14 residues. Trimming took 0 bases from V and 5 from J; bases not matched to a gene: 2. Germline V lookup: CDR1 SGDLS, CDR2 YYNGEE. In TCRdb, the 5' RACE reads were re-called with MiXCR into one record per CDR3 protein. The repertoire holds around 40,000 distinct CDR3 sequences, 6% to 8% seen once, with 24% in the top ten. V usage is TRBV9 and J usage is TRBJ2-3, with 8 positions matching TRBD2. The sample here was whole blood, taken at baseline. This receptor was obtained from an adult who was a healthcare worker with PCR-confirmed SARS-CoV-2 infection or an uninfected control (not recorded which). The CDR3 loop reads CASSVAGGQDTQYF. CDR3 DNA sequence: TGTGCCAGCAGCGTAGCGGGGGGGCAAGATACGCAGTATTTT. Full variable domain (missing parts from reference TRBV9 and TRBJ2-3): DSGVTQTPKHLITATGQRVTLRCSPRSGDLSVYWYQQSLDQGLQFLIQYYNGEERAKGNILERFSAQQFPDLHSELNLSSLELGDSALYFCASSVAGGQDTQYFGPGTRLTVL.